Listed below are T cell receptor beta chains from one sample, sequenced in a study of T cell responses to AZD1222 COVID-19 vaccine. Sequencing used immunoSEQ multiplex PCR; TCRdb keeps in-frame clones, though not all of them. The sample holds more than 100,000 clones, 89% seen once. Specimen: peripheral blood, collected on day 0 of AZD1222 vaccination. Every receptor here comes from an adult in good health. CDR3s include the opening cysteine and the closing phenylalanine or tryptophan. Each record gives: D gene, J gene, V gene, clone size, CDR3 DNA, CDR3 protein. The D gene is left open where the match is weak. Only part of the rows carry a size: once, few, many, or a class if the clone is expanded.

d_gene: -; j_gene: TRBJ1-2; v_gene: TRBV4-1; abundance: -; CDR3nt: TGCGCCAGCAGCCAAGATGACAGCTATGGCTACACCTTC; CDR3aa: CASSQDDSYGYTF
d_gene: -; j_gene: TRBJ1-3; v_gene: TRBV2; abundance: once; CDR3nt: TGTGCCAGCAGTGAAGCGCTTTGGCCCGCTGAACCCTCTGGAAACACCATATATTTT; CDR3aa: CASSEALWPAEPSGNTIYF
d_gene: -; j_gene: TRBJ2-2; v_gene: TRBV5-5; abundance: -; CDR3nt: TGTGCCAGCAGGGGGCTGGGTGCTGGGGAGCTGTTTTTT; CDR3aa: CASRGLGAGELFF
d_gene: -; j_gene: TRBJ1-5; v_gene: TRBV30; abundance: -; CDR3nt: TGTGCCTGGAGGGAAGACGGGGCTAGCAATCAGCCCCAGCATTTT; CDR3aa: CAWREDGASNQPQHF
d_gene: -; j_gene: TRBJ2-5; v_gene: TRBV2; abundance: -; CDR3nt: TGTGCCAGCACCTTACAGGGGGGGGAGACCCAGTACTTC; CDR3aa: CASTLQGGETQYF
d_gene: TRBD2; j_gene: TRBJ2-7; v_gene: TRBV19; abundance: -; CDR3nt: TGTGCCAGTAGAACGGGGAGGGAAGCCTATTACGAGCAGTACTTC; CDR3aa: CASRTGREAYYEQYF
d_gene: TRBD1; j_gene: TRBJ2-6; v_gene: TRBV15; abundance: -; CDR3nt: TGTGCCACCAGCAGTCCGGGACAGGGCCCTTCTGGGGCCAACGTCCTGACTTTC; CDR3aa: CATSSPGQGPSGANVLTF
d_gene: TRBD1; j_gene: TRBJ1-2; v_gene: TRBV18; abundance: -; CDR3nt: TGTGCCAGCTCACCAAGTACTGGTTACAGGGGCTATGGCTACACCTTC; CDR3aa: CASSPSTGYRGYGYTF
d_gene: -; j_gene: TRBJ1-4; v_gene: TRBV7-9; abundance: -; CDR3nt: TGTGCCAGCACTGCGCAGCTGGCGGCTAATGAAAAACTGTTTTTT; CDR3aa: CASTAQLAANEKLFF
d_gene: -; j_gene: TRBJ1-2; v_gene: TRBV2; abundance: once; CDR3nt: TGTGCCAGCAGTGACAGGGTGAAGTATGGCTACACCTTC; CDR3aa: CASSDRVKYGYTF